The 8 T cell receptor beta chains below come from one sample, sequenced in a study of OX40 agonist ivuxolimab in advanced cancers. Libraries were prepared by immunoSEQ multiplex PCR; TCRdb keeps only in-frame clonotypes and omits some of them. Here the sample spans under 40,000 clones, roughly 80% being singletons. Here the sequenced sample was CD4+ or CD8+ T cells sorted from blood, taken in a trial of the OX40 agonist ivuxolimab. These receptors originate from an adult with an advanced solid tumor such as melanoma, head and neck, liver or kidney cancer.

This clone was detected only once. The chain has TRBV25-1 and TRBJ1-4, with D maybe TRBD1 (6 bases). V lost 6 bases, J lost 3 bases, and 14 bases lay in between. The germline CDR1 and CDR2 sequences are MGHDK and SYGVNS. This CDR3 has 15 amino acids. Written as DNA, the CDR3 is TGTGCCAGCAGCCTATCCCCAGGGGCTAATGAAAAACTGTTTTTT. This gives the protein CASSLSPGANEKLFF.

The rearrangement links TRBV11-2 to TRBJ2-3; D is unresolved. The CDR3 runs to 15 residues. Trimming removed 5 bases from V and 0 bases from J, with 12 bases in between. Germline V gene lookup returns CDR1 SGHAT and CDR2 FQNNGV. CDR3 residues: CASSLGPTSTDTQYF. The DNA of the CDR3 is TGTGCCAGCAGCCTAGGACCGACTAGCACAGATACGCAGTATTTT. The full variable domain, its missing parts supplied by reference TRBV11-2 and TRBJ2-3, is EAGVAQSPRYKIIEKRQSVAFWCNPISGHATLYWYQQILGQGPKLLIQFQNNGVVDDSQLPKDRFSAERLKGVDSTLKIQPAKLEDSAVYLCASSLGPTSTDTQYFGPGTRLTVL.

This chain connects TRBV28 to TRBJ2-7; 8 bases agree with TRBD1. The CDR3 length is 13 residues. V was pared by 4 bases and J by 7 bases, with 6 bases of the junction left unmatched. The germline CDR1 and CDR2 sequences are MDHEN and SYDVKM. The CDR3 loop reads CASSSGGSGEQYF. DNA of the CDR3: TGTGCCAGCAGTTCAGGGGGCTCGGGTGAGCAGTACTTC.

The chain employs TRBV6-6 and TRBJ2-1, with TRBD2 identical over 7 bases. The CDR3 contains 14 residues. The germline gives CDR1 MNHNY, CDR2 SVGAGI (reference sequence). The V and J ends lost 1 base and 9 bases, in that order; junction bases with no gene match: 6. This chain's CDR3 is CASSYFAGAVEQFF. DNA of the CDR3: TGTGCCAGCAGTTACTTTGCGGGAGCTGTTGAGCAGTTCTTC.

This rearrangement joins TRBV29-1 to TRBJ2-7, with 8 nucleotides matching TRBD1. The CDR3 spans 13 residues. Germline CDR1 is SQVTM and CDR2 is ANQGSEA. Germline trimming cut 4 bases from V and 3 bases from J; bases unmatched to any gene: 5. CDR3 residues: CSVARTGSYEQYF. CDR3 sequence (DNA): TGCAGCGTTGCCCGGACAGGGAGCTACGAGCAGTACTTC.

V and J are TRBV6-1 and TRBJ1-1; weak D call: TRBD1 (6 bases). The CDR3 is 14 residues long. Germline V gene lookup returns CDR1 MNHNS and CDR2 SASEGT. Trimming shortened V by 3 bases and J by 1 base, and 9 bases separated the two germline ends. The CDR3 protein is CASSDWGANTEAFF. CDR3 DNA: TGTGCCAGCAGTGATTGGGGGGCGAACACTGAAGCTTTCTTT.

V gene TRBV6-6 combines with J gene TRBJ2-3, with TRBD2 matching over 10 bases. The CDR3 has 15 residues. CDR1 and CDR2 (germline): MNHNY, SVGAGI (reference sequence). J lost 5 bases, V lost 1 base, and 3 bases had no gene match. CDR3 in DNA: TGTGCCAGCAGTTACTTAGCGGGAGGACGAGATACGCAGTATTTT. This gives the protein CASSYLAGGRDTQYF.

The J gene is TRBJ1-1, the V gene TRBV27; 8 bases align to TRBD1. With 6 bases clipped from V and 6 bases from J, the junction kept 6 bases outside the gene matches. The germline gives CDR1 MNHEY, CDR2 SMNVEV (reference sequence). CDR3 size: 13 residues. The CDR3 spells CASRRTGRPEAFF. For the CDR3, the DNA is TGTGCCAGCAGACGGACAGGGAGACCTGAAGCTTTCTTT.